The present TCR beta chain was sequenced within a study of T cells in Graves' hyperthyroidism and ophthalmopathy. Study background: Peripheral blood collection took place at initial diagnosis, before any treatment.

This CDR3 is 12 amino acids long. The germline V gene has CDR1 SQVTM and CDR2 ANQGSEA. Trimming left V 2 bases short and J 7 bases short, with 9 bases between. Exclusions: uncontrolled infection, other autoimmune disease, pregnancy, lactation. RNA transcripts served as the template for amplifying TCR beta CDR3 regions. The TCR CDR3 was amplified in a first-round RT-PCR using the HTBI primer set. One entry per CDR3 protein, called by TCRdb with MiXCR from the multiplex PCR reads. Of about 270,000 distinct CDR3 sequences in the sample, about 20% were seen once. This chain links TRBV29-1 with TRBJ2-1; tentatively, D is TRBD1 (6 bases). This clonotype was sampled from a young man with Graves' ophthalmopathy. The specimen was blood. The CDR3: CSVETQGNEQFF. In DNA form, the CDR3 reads TGCAGCGTTGAAACCCAGGGGAATGAGCAGTTCTTC.